The source of this T cell receptor beta chain is a study of PD-1 blockade in classical Hodgkin lymphoma (dated by TCRdb to the early 2020s). Context from the whole study: Nivolumab dosing was 3 mg/kg intravenously every 2 weeks, continuing until either disease progression or unacceptable toxicity. The study used TCR beta sequencing and CyTOF to define a peripheral blood immune signature of response to PD-1 blockade in classical Hodgkin lymphoma. General findings and caveats noted by the study authors: Baseline diversity similar to that of newly diagnosed patients was observed in trial patients achieving complete response, whereas significantly lower diversity was observed in partial responders and progressors. Only a single clinical trial cohort was studied, and what caused the repertoire differences, possibly disease activity or prior therapy, remained undefined. Lower diversity was seen in patients whose nivolumab began less than 1 year after ASCT, and these patients were left out of later analyses so that immune reconstitution would not confound the results. A significant rise by C4D1 was seen in CD4+ but not CD8+ TCR diversity (p=0.0027 vs p=0.16), with the rise being most apparent in complete responders (p=0.02). Baseline TCR diversity was reported as lower in newly diagnosed patients than in healthy donors, and lower still in relapsed/refractory patients.

The time point tag for this specimen amounts to: cycle 4 day 1 (C4D1), after less than seven weeks of nivolumab. Relapse after autologous stem cell transplantation had occurred in all trial patients, and cohorts A, B and C were distinguished by prior brentuximab vedotin exposure. Magnetic negative selection with a Miltenyi CD4+ T cell isolation kit was used to purify CD4+ T cells from thawed PBMCs. A total of fewer than 70 patients with relapsed/refractory classical Hodgkin lymphoma made up the trial cohort, and each patient's best overall response was complete response, partial response or progressive disease. Trial patients were treated with single-agent nivolumab in the multi-cohort phase II CheckMate 205 trial. An independent review committee assessed best overall response by applying the 2007 International Working Group response criteria. Trial PBMCs were collected just before the start of nivolumab (C1D1) and during therapy at cycle 2 day 1 and cycle 4 day 1. Peripheral blood was collected in 8 mL Vacutainer Cell Preparation Tubes, from which PBMCs were isolated by centrifugation and then cryopreserved. Purified CD4+ and CD8+ fractions were prepared only for cases in which an additional PBMC sample was available. Magnetically labelled cells were removed on LS columns in a quadroMACS separator, and the flow-through was collected as the purified fraction.

In its sample, this clone was seen a few times. This clone's antigen is unknown. No base quality information exists; no much larger clone differs at one position. Genomic DNA was extracted with the Qiagen DNeasy kit from unsorted PBMCs and from negatively selected CD4+ and CD8+ fractions. TCR beta CDR3 regions were subjected to amplification by immunoSEQ multiplex PCR with primers that anneal to V and J segments. A synthetic immune receptor repertoire was used to minimize amplification bias, and any remaining bias was removed computationally after sequencing. Per the authors' processing: Custom Python scripts were used to quantify repertoire diversity as the Shannon entropy index. Unsorted, CD4+ and CD8+ repertoires were analyzed separately, except for combined analyses in which CD4+ and CD8+ sequences were merged in silico. A clone was considered expanded if an increase in frequency of at least 2-fold after treatment relative to C1D1 was found, and a pseudocount of 0.5 was applied to clones undetected at baseline. Clones with 0 or 1 copy at C1D1 were classified as singleton clones, and clones with 2 or more copies were classified as non-singleton clones. Clones expanded in unsorted samples were annotated as CD4+, CD8+ or unknown by matching protein sequences in sorted samples from the same patient. Wilcoxon tests on paired samples were used to test diversity changes from C1D1 to C4D1. The immuneACCESS repertoire file appears here via TCRdb, limited to in-frame rearrangements. These files lack a portion of the clones; in checked studies, under half of the deficit traces to unresolved V genes, and the cause of the others is not known. Clone size and V and J calls were adopted from that table, with D and trimming inferred from the DNA. The sample yields around 11,000 clones; roughly 74% were counted once. The ten largest make up about 3% of the sample.

The sequence was collected from a human donor with classical Hodgkin lymphoma. Source: CD4+ T cells from blood, taken before the fourth cycle of nivolumab.

The bases are TGTGCCAGCAGCCCGCCGGCTAGCGGGAGCTATACGCAGTATTTT. This sequence encodes CASSPPASGSYTQYF. This chain is built from TRBV5-4 and TRBJ2-3; the central 10 bases match TRBD2. The CDR3 contains 15 residues, cysteine and phenylalanine counted. The read is trimmed to its CDR3 DNA, 45 bases read in frame from base 1. V ends up 4 bases short and J 7 bases short, with an unmatched junction base count of 9. The CDR1 and CDR2 encoded by the germline V gene (reference sequence) are SGHNT and YYREEE.